This passage covers 18 T cell receptor beta chains from one sample sequenced in a study of monozygotic twins with cystic fibrosis. This table comes from immunoSEQ multiplex PCR, and its TCRdb copy is limited to in-frame clones, with some not included. The profile shows around 30,000 clones, 90% to 97% of them singletons. Sequencing used blood. The receptors stem from a girl aged 2-10 years with cystic fibrosis.

The chain links TRBV4-1 to TRBJ1-2, with 12 bases fitting TRBD1. The V gene's germline CDR1 is MGHRA and CDR2 YSYEKL. The CDR3 is 16 amino acids. The V gene end was trimmed by 1 base and the J gene end by 7 bases; junction bases not matched to a gene: 7. Here the CDR3 DNA reads TGCGCCAGCAGCCAAGTGTTCGGGACAGGGGGCACTGGCTACACCTTC. It is translated as CASSQVFGTGGTGYTF.

J is TRBJ2-7 and V is TRBV4-2; TRBD2 agrees at 8 bases. From germline, CDR1 is LGHNA and CDR2 YNFKEQ. The V and J ends lost 0 bases and 6 bases, in that order; junction bases with no gene match: 7. The CDR3 is made up of 15 amino acids. This CDR3 is CASSQEPGGVFEQYF. The CDR3 DNA reads as TGTGCCAGCAGCCAAGAACCGGGAGGGGTCTTCGAGCAGTACTTC.

The table lists this clone with a count of one. The chain is built from TRBV5-6 and TRBJ1-2; no clear D. CDR3 length: 15 residues. Germline assignment: CDR1 SGHDT and CDR2 YYEEEE. V lost 0 bases and J 4 bases, leaving 13 bases between the germline ends. CDR3 sequence reads: CASSLEYGTGYGYTF. The CDR3 coding sequence is TGTGCCAGCAGCTTGGAGTATGGAACGGGCTATGGCTACACCTTC.

The V gene is TRBV5-1, the J gene TRBJ2-1, with 12 bases matching TRBD2. The CDR3 extends over 17 amino acids. Germline CDR1 reads SGHRS; CDR2 reads YFSETQ. Losses at the gene ends were 1 base for V and 4 bases for J; bases not matched to a gene: 6. The CDR3 coding sequence is TGCGCCAGCAGCTTGTATCTAGCGGGAGGGCCTTACAATGAGCAGTTCTTC. This sequence encodes CASSLYLAGGPYNEQFF.

V gene TRBV30 combines with J gene TRBJ2-7; D remains ambiguous. V was pared by 2 bases and J by 2 bases, with 7 bases between. There are 12 residues in the CDR3. In germline, CDR1 is GTSNPN, CDR2 SVGIG (reference sequence). In nucleotides, the CDR3 is TGTGCCTGGAGTCCCGAAGCCTACGAGCAGTACTTC. Its translation: CAWSPEAYEQYF.

V gene TRBV5-1 combines with J gene TRBJ1-1; 9 positions agree with TRBD1. The CDR3 extends over 16 amino acids. V shed 4 bases and J 4 bases; nucleotides not matched to a gene: 11. Germline lookup yields CDR1 SGHRS and CDR2 YFSETQ. This chain's CDR3 is CASSGGTGYLSTEAFF. The CDR3, as DNA: TGCGCCAGCAGCGGCGGGACAGGGTACCTCAGCACTGAAGCTTTCTTT.

This sequence joins TRBV19 and TRBJ1-2, with 7 bases that match TRBD1. This CDR3 spans 14 amino acids. V lost 9 bases to trimming and J lost 4 bases; unmatched junction nucleotides: 11. Germline CDR1 is LNHDA and CDR2 is SQIVND (reference sequence). The CDR3 sequence: CASSPRQGGYGYTF. The CDR3 coding sequence is TGTGCCAGCAGTCCCCGACAGGGCGGCTATGGCTACACCTTC.

V usage is TRBV11-2 and J usage is TRBJ1-3; D is undetermined. V lost 8 bases and J lost 2, with 13 bases in between. The CDR3 is 14 amino acids. Germline loops: CDR1 SGHAT, CDR2 FQNNGV. For the CDR3, the DNA is TGTGCCAGCCACCATCGGGGTACTGGAAACACCATATATTTT. Protein sequence: CASHHRGTGNTIYF. Full variable domain (rest looked up from reference TRBV11-2 and TRBJ1-3): EAGVAQSPRYKIIEKRQSVAFWCNPISGHATLYWYQQILGQGPKLLIQFQNNGVVDDSQLPKDRFSAERLKGVDSTLKIQPAKLEDSAVYLCASHHRGTGNTIYFGEGSWLTVV.

Only a few counts were recorded for this clone. This chain connects TRBV18 to TRBJ1-1; TRBD1 is a possible D gene (5 bases). The V gene's germline CDR1 is KGHSH and CDR2 LQKENI. V was cut by 6 bases and J by 3 bases, with 11 bases left in between. The CDR3 spans 13 residues. The CDR3 DNA sequence: TGTGCCAGCTCCGTACAGGACGACACTGAAGCTTTCTTT. This gives the protein CASSVQDDTEAFF.

This sequence joins TRBV25-1 and TRBJ2-5; 7 bases match TRBD1. After removal of 4 bases from V and 1 base from J, the junction contained 3 bases not matched to a gene. The germline V gene has CDR1 MGHDK and CDR2 SYGVNS. The CDR3 covers 14 residues. The CDR3 DNA follows: TGTGCCAGCAGTGGATGGGACAGCCAAGAGACCCAGTACTTC. It is translated as CASSGWDSQETQYF.

This clone has a handful of counts. V usage is TRBV2 and J usage is TRBJ1-6; no definite D call. CDR1 is SNHLY and CDR2 is FYNNEI in the germline V gene. The V gene lost 0 bases and the J gene lost 9 bases, with 9 bases spanning the gap. CDR3 length: 14 amino acids. Here the CDR3 reads CASSEARRVSPLHF. The CDR3 DNA sequence: TGTGCCAGCAGTGAAGCAAGGAGGGTTTCACCCCTCCACTTT.

This chain uses TRBV30 with TRBJ2-1, with D uncertain. The CDR3 has 13 amino acids. V shed 2 bases and J shed 6 bases, with 11 bases lying between them. Germline V gives CDR1 GTSNPN, CDR2 SVGIG (reference sequence). The CDR3 is CAWSPERGNEQFF. The CDR3 DNA reads TGTGCCTGGAGTCCCGAACGAGGCAATGAGCAGTTCTTC.

The genes are TRBV28 and TRBJ1-2, with D possibly TRBD1 on 5 matching bases. The CDR3 is made up of 12 amino acids. V lost 8 bases and J 6 bases, leaving 13 bases between the germline ends. In germline, CDR1 is MDHEN, CDR2 SYDVKM. In DNA, the CDR3 is TGTGCCAGCTCCAGGGTGATTCATGGCTACACCTTC. Translated: CASSRVIHGYTF.

The gene calls are TRBV28 and TRBJ2-7; D call uncertain. The CDR3 is 12 residues long. In germline, CDR1 is MDHEN, CDR2 SYDVKM. With 3 bases removed from V and 3 bases from J, the gap between germline ends came to 6 bases. CDR3 residues: CASSFKVYEQYF. The DNA for the CDR3 is TGTGCCAGCAGTTTTAAGGTCTACGAGCAGTACTTC.

This clone appeared a single time. V and J are TRBV10-1 and TRBJ2-7; possibly TRBD1 or TRBD2 for D (5 bases each). CDR1 WNHNN and CDR2 SYGVQD come from the germline V gene (reference sequence). This CDR3 is 17 amino acids long. The V gene lost 2 bases and the J gene lost 3 bases, with 20 bases spanning the gap. The CDR3 here is CASSEVHRPGPHYEQYF. CDR3 nucleotide sequence: TGCGCCAGCAGTGAGGTACATAGACCGGGACCCCACTACGAGCAGTACTTC.

The chain joins TRBV7-2 to TRBJ1-3; D is unclear. CDR1 SGHTA and CDR2 FQGNSA come from the germline V gene. V was clipped by 4 bases and J by 2 bases, with 12 bases between them. The CDR3 spans 15 residues. CDR3 DNA sequence: TGTGCCAGCAGCTCAGACCTGATGGCTGGAAACACCATATATTTT. Translation gives CASSSDLMAGNTIYF. Drawing the rest from reference TRBV7-2 and TRBJ1-3, the complete variable domain is GAGVSQSPSNKVTEKGKDVELRCDPISGHTALYWYRQSLGQGLEFLIYFQGNSAPDKSGLPSDRFSAERTGGSVSTLTIQRTQQEDSAVYLCASSSDLMAGNTIYFGEGSWLTVV.

The genes are TRBV30 and TRBJ1-3; D uncertain. The germline CDR1 and CDR2 sequences are GTSNPN and SVGIG (reference sequence). Between the trimmed V and J ends, which lost 3 bases and 4 bases, there was a span of 16 bases. This CDR3 comprises 15 residues. CDR3 in DNA: TGTGCCTGGAGCGCTTTTGTTCTGGTCGGAAACACCATATATTTT. Its translation is CAWSAFVLVGNTIYF.

The CDR3 nucleotides read TGTGCCAGCAGTCCCCCCGCCGTTGGATATGGCTACACCTTC. Translation: CASSPPAVGYGYTF. The V and J genes are TRBV28 and TRBJ1-2; D unresolved. CDR3 length: 14 residues. Germline assignment: CDR1 MDHEN and CDR2 SYDVKM. Trimming stripped 5 bases from V and 5 bases from J, with 15 bases between.